This is a list of T cell receptor beta chains from one sample in a study of T cell responses to AZD1222 COVID-19 vaccine. Profiling relied on immunoSEQ multiplex PCR, and the TCRdb table lists in-frame clones only, not all of them. The data contain tens of thousands of clones, about 80% of them seen just once; the ten biggest clones take up over 12%. The sample was peripheral blood, taken 28 days after the second AZD1222 dose. The receptors originated from an adult who received the AZD1222 COVID-19 vaccine. CDR3s include the opening cysteine and the closing phenylalanine or tryptophan.

V gene: TRBV6-1
J gene: TRBJ2-7
CDR3 protein: CASLDRVGEWEQYF

V gene: TRBV6-1
J gene: TRBJ2-1
CDR3 protein: CASSEALPGGAFGEQFF

V gene: TRBV14
J gene: TRBJ2-3
CDR3 protein: CASSQGPLRAGGMGDTQYF

V gene: TRBV12-3/TRBV12-4
J gene: TRBJ1-5
CDR3 protein: CASSTQRNQPQHF

V gene: TRBV7-8
J gene: TRBJ2-2
CDR3 protein: CASSLIGGITGELFF

V gene: TRBV19
J gene: TRBJ1-1
CDR3 protein: CASGDEAFF

V gene: TRBV5-1
J gene: TRBJ1-3
CDR3 protein: CASSFGNTIYF

V gene: TRBV5-6
J gene: TRBJ1-1
CDR3 protein: CASSLVATGHSNTEAFF

V gene: TRBV14
J gene: TRBJ1-2
CDR3 protein: CASSPTGQARNYGYTF

V gene: TRBV24-1
J gene: TRBJ2-5
CDR3 protein: CATSLAGQETQYF

V gene: TRBV15
J gene: TRBJ2-7
CDR3 protein: CATSRTPGQDLGEQYF

V gene: TRBV5-1
J gene: TRBJ2-5
CDR3 protein: CASSLTGVGDQETQYF

V gene: TRBV19
J gene: TRBJ1-1
CDR3 protein: CASIRGVAEAFF

V gene: TRBV6-5
J gene: TRBJ1-5
CDR3 protein: CASSRTGRWQPQHF

V gene: TRBV5-3
J gene: TRBJ1-5
CDR3 protein: CARSLRQGSPSQPQHF

V gene: TRBV10-2
J gene: TRBJ1-2
CDR3 protein: CASSESVVRDGYTF

V gene: TRBV6-6
J gene: TRBJ2-3
CDR3 protein: CASSPIDIAGDTEGDTQYF

V gene: TRBV5-5
J gene: TRBJ2-7
CDR3 protein: CASSFGRSYEQYF

V gene: TRBV5-4
J gene: TRBJ1-6
CDR3 protein: CASSSRGQGKNSPLHF

V gene: TRBV30
J gene: TRBJ2-2
CDR3 protein: CAWEPGQGTGELFF

V gene: TRBV23-1
J gene: TRBJ1-3
CDR3 protein: CASSLSYRGTGNTIYF

V gene: TRBV19
J gene: TRBJ1-1
CDR3 protein: CASTSPPRRGGTEAFF

V gene: TRBV14
J gene: TRBJ2-1
CDR3 protein: CASSRSTDRGPSNEQFF

V gene: TRBV3-1/TRBV3-2
J gene: TRBJ1-5
CDR3 protein: CASSQEGGGQPQHF

V gene: TRBV5-1
J gene: TRBJ2-7
CDR3 protein: CASSLSSWDEQYF

V gene: TRBV5-1
J gene: TRBJ2-7
CDR3 protein: CASSLGALRQISYEQYF

V gene: TRBV14
J gene: TRBJ2-5
CDR3 protein: CASSQLITGEETQYF

V gene: TRBV11-2
J gene: TRBJ1-1
CDR3 protein: CASSPQFGDTEAFF

V gene: TRBV2
J gene: TRBJ1-5
CDR3 protein: CASSGTGGRVGQPQHF

V gene: TRBV7-2
J gene: TRBJ2-7
CDR3 protein: CASSMTGSGIGEQYF

V gene: TRBV10-3
J gene: TRBJ2-2
CDR3 protein: CAISKPRGGTGELFF

V gene: TRBV28
J gene: TRBJ1-2
CDR3 protein: CASSFSRVGYTF

V gene: TRBV4-1
J gene: TRBJ1-1
CDR3 protein: CASSPSPGRNTEAFF

V gene: TRBV7-2
J gene: TRBJ2-1
CDR3 protein: CASRWGNYNEQFF

V gene: TRBV10-2
J gene: TRBJ1-2
CDR3 protein: CASRPPGEETGYTF

V gene: TRBV19
J gene: TRBJ2-3
CDR3 protein: CASSRGADTQYF

V gene: TRBV5-1
J gene: TRBJ1-3
CDR3 protein: CASSPGTGGTIYF

V gene: TRBV2
J gene: TRBJ2-3
CDR3 protein: CASSLTSDTQYF

V gene: TRBV6-4
J gene: TRBJ2-3
CDR3 protein: CASSPGTDTQYF

V gene: TRBV18
J gene: TRBJ1-2
CDR3 protein: CASSPLGQGALLDYGYTF

V gene: TRBV25-1
J gene: TRBJ2-2
CDR3 protein: CASSFGTGDTGELFF

V gene: TRBV12-5
J gene: TRBJ1-2
CDR3 protein: CASGLDRNYGYTF

V gene: TRBV19
J gene: TRBJ1-4
CDR3 protein: CASMGQGATNEKLFF

V gene: TRBV10-2
J gene: TRBJ2-7
CDR3 protein: CASTRDRDEQYF

V gene: TRBV5-6
J gene: TRBJ1-6
CDR3 protein: CASSLGQGIGSPLHF

V gene: TRBV15
J gene: TRBJ2-7
CDR3 protein: CATSREGANYYEQYF

V gene: TRBV12-3/TRBV12-4
J gene: TRBJ1-2
CDR3 protein: CASTRTVTYGYTF

V gene: TRBV2
J gene: TRBJ2-3
CDR3 protein: CASRTADRTDTQYF

V gene: TRBV28
J gene: TRBJ1-4
CDR3 protein: CASSFWNLATNEKLFF

V gene: TRBV19
J gene: TRBJ1-6
CDR3 protein: CASSSQGLNNSPLHF